What follows describes a single TCR beta chain. What it binds is not known. Sequencing was performed with immunoSEQ multiplex PCR; in TCRdb, only in-frame clones are kept and a portion is missing. The sample lists roughly 45,000 clones; around 80% were seen once. The data were taken from a study of vaccination effects on CD4 cells after COVID-19. Overall study context: Samples were given by two convalescent patients 16 days and one week before vaccination.

Peptide-pool stimulation followed by sequencing identified expanded antigen-specific CD4+ clonotypes in the ViraFEST assay. Investigators separated out CD4+ T cells once around nine days of culture had passed. Infection dated between March and December 2020, before the Alpha, Beta and Delta variants reached the United States. PBMC cultures contained two million cells per well, about 11 IU/ml IL-2 and roughly 10 ug/ml peptides. Study-wide points: Spike-reactive clones in convalescents after vaccination were chiefly newly vaccine-induced. Marked clonal contraction of infection- and vaccine-induced clones was seen late after vaccination.

CDR1 is SGHNT and CDR2 is YYREEE in the germline V gene (reference sequence). The CDR3 spans 14 residues. V lost 4 bases and J lost 11; bases outside the gene matches: 6. The sample in question was CD4+ T cells from PBMCs cultured with a peptide pool, obtained before COVID-19 vaccination. The receptor comes from a human donor who had a prior SARS-CoV-2 infection. The chain employs TRBV5-4 and TRBJ1-4, with 12 nucleotides matching TRBD1. DNA for the CDR3: TGTGCCAGCAGCAAAGGGACAGGGGGCGAGAAACTGTTTTTT. It encodes CASSKGTGGEKLFF.